Following are 18 T cell receptor beta chains from one sample sequenced in a study of OX40 agonist ivuxolimab in advanced cancers. The repertoire was sequenced with immunoSEQ multiplex PCR; TCRdb's copy has only in-frame clones and lacks some. The data show 60,000 to 90,000 clones, 80% to 90% seen once. The sample consisted of CD4+ or CD8+ T cells sorted from blood, taken in a trial of the OX40 agonist ivuxolimab. The receptors were sampled from an adult with an advanced solid tumor such as melanoma, head and neck, liver or kidney cancer.

This clone was detected only once. V is TRBV19 and J is TRBJ1-1, with unresolved D. Germline CDR1 reads LNHDA; CDR2 reads SQIVND (reference sequence). V lost 3 bases to trimming and J lost 1 base, with 9 bases between them. This CDR3 spans 14 amino acids. The CDR3: CASSIRTANTEAFF. CDR3 nucleotide sequence: TGTGCCAGTAGTATCCGGACGGCGAACACTGAAGCTTTCTTT.

The gene calls are TRBV5-5 and TRBJ2-7; D tentatively reads TRBD1 or TRBD2 (5 bases each). The germline gives CDR1 SGHKS, CDR2 YYEKEE (reference sequence). Trimming removed 4 bases from V and 3 bases from J, with 14 bases in between. CDR3 length: 14 residues. The CDR3 nucleotides read TGTGCCAGCAGCCCGCAGAGAGGGGACTACGAGCAGTACTTC. Its translation: CASSPQRGDYEQYF.

The chain employs TRBV18 and TRBJ2-7; a weak D match, TRBD1 (5 bases). The CDR3 totals 13 residues. V lost 2 bases and J lost 3, with 8 bases in between. Per the germline V gene, CDR1 is KGHSH and CDR2 is LQKENI. The CDR3 sequence is CASSPDSDYEQYF. For the CDR3, the DNA is TGTGCCAGCTCACCAGACAGCGACTACGAGCAGTACTTC.

The J gene is TRBJ1-2, the V gene TRBV9, with D possibly being TRBD1 (6 bases). Per germline, CDR1 SGDLS and CDR2 YYNGEE. Trimming removed 0 bases from V and 2 bases from J, with 8 bases in between. The CDR3 totals 14 residues. CDR3 bases: TGTGCCAGCAGCGTAGCTCAGGGGAACTATGGCTACACCTTC. Protein: CASSVAQGNYGYTF.

The chain employs TRBV5-1 and TRBJ2-1; D gene uncertain. The CDR3 loop spans 14 amino acids. Looked up from germline, CDR1 is SGHRS and CDR2 is YFSETQ. Trimming took 2 bases from V and 5 from J, leaving 11 bases between them. CDR3 in amino acids: CASSLSRVNNEQFF. CDR3 DNA sequence: TGCGCCAGCAGCTTATCTCGGGTTAACAATGAGCAGTTCTTC.

This clone was counted only a few times. The chain has TRBV14 and TRBJ2-6; no definite D call. V lost 1 base and J lost 4, with 2 bases in between. Germline-derived CDR1 and CDR2 are SGHDN and FVKESK. CDR3 size: 13 residues. The CDR3: CASSQAGANVLTF. Written as DNA, the CDR3 is TGTGCCAGCAGCCAAGCAGGGGCCAACGTCCTGACTTTC.

V is TRBV27 and J is TRBJ2-7; maybe TRBD2 (7 bases). Germline CDR1 MNHEY, CDR2 SMNVEV (reference sequence). CDR3 length: 14 amino acids. V lost 4 bases and J 4 bases, leaving 14 bases between the germline ends. As DNA, the CDR3 is TGTGCCAGCAGTTGGGGGGGCGAGCGATACGAGCAGTACTTC. It codes for CASSWGGERYEQYF.

The genes are TRBV5-6 and TRBJ2-3, with 11 bases lining up with TRBD2. The CDR3 contains 15 residues. The germline V gene encodes CDR1 SGHDT and CDR2 YYEEEE. J lost 7 bases, V lost 4 bases, and 8 bases had no gene match. Here the CDR3 reads CASSAGTSGRHTQYF. CDR3 DNA: TGTGCCAGCAGCGCGGGGACTAGCGGCCGGCATACGCAGTATTTT.

J is TRBJ2-3 and V is TRBV5-6, with a possible D match to TRBD2 (5 bases). V lost 2 bases to trimming and J lost 1 base, with 8 bases between them. This CDR3 has 14 residues. Germline V gene sequence: CDR1 SGHDT, CDR2 YYEEEE. The chain's CDR3 is CASSFYSGTDTQYF. The CDR3 DNA reads as TGTGCCAGCAGCTTTTATAGCGGCACAGATACGCAGTATTTT.

This rearrangement joins TRBV27 to TRBJ1-5; D is uncertain. V was trimmed by 5 bases and J by 2 bases, leaving 16 bases between them. This CDR3 contains 16 residues. Germline CDR1 and CDR2: MNHEY and SMNVEV (reference sequence). DNA for the CDR3: TGTGCCAGCAGTAAGGCAGGCAATTGGCGCAATCAGCCCCAGCATTTT. Its translation is CASSKAGNWRNQPQHF.

Comments on this clone: Relative to the germline gene, one junction end is altered; a read error may explain this. The V and J genes are TRBV7-7 and TRBJ2-7; 7 bases agree with TRBD1. Germline assignment: CDR1 SSHAT and CDR2 FNYEAQ (reference sequence). The CDR3 runs 13 residues. The CDR3 protein is CASSLGQASEQYF. The DNA for the CDR3 is TGTGCTAGCAGCTTAGGACAGGCATCCGAGCAGTACTTC.

This rearrangement joins TRBV30 to TRBJ1-2; D perhaps matches TRBD1 (5 bases). V lost 0 bases to trimming and J lost 8 bases, with 13 bases between them. The CDR3 loop spans 13 amino acids. CDR1 is GTSNPN and CDR2 is SVGIG in the germline V gene (reference sequence). The CDR3, as DNA: TGTGCCTGGAGTGTAGTGGCAGGGCAAGGCTACACCTTC. Translated, it gives CAWSVVAGQGYTF.

This chain links TRBV7-2 with TRBJ2-1, with a weak D call TRBD2 (6 bases). Germline assignment: CDR1 SGHTA and CDR2 FQGNSA. The CDR3 has 15 amino acids. V lost 5 bases to trimming and J lost 3 bases, with 14 bases between them. Here the CDR3 DNA reads TGTGCCAGCAGCCCCTTTAGCGGATACTACAATGAGCAGTTCTTC. This encodes CASSPFSGYYNEQFF.

In its sample, this clone was seen once. J is TRBJ1-5 and V is TRBV18, with TRBD1 as a possible D gene (6 bases). This CDR3 contains 14 residues. V lost 8 bases and J lost 1, with 12 bases in between. The germline V gene encodes CDR1 KGHSH and CDR2 LQKENI. CDR3 bases: TGTGCCAGCACAATCGACAGGAGCAATCAGCCCCAGCATTTT. Its translation is CASTIDRSNQPQHF. The full variable domain, rest sourced from reference TRBV18 and TRBJ1-5, is NAGVMQNPRHLVRRRGQEARLRCSPMKGHSHVYWYRQLPEEGLKFMVYLQKENIIDESGMPKERFSAEFPKEGPSILRIQQVVRGDSAAYFCASTIDRSNQPQHFGDGTRLSIL.

The chain employs TRBV30 and TRBJ1-4; D is perhaps TRBD1 (6 bases). This CDR3 contains 15 residues. Germline lookup yields CDR1 GTSNPN and CDR2 SVGIG (reference sequence). Between the trimmed V and J ends, which lost 2 bases and 5 bases, there was a span of 15 bases. DNA for the CDR3: TGTGCCTGGAGTACGGCACAGGGCCGAAATGAAAAACTGTTTTTT. Amino acids: CAWSTAQGRNEKLFF.

The CDR3 reads CASSPRVYDTEAFF. CDR3 nucleotides: TGTGCCAGCAGCCCCAGGGTGTACGACACTGAAGCTTTCTTT. V is TRBV9 and J is TRBJ1-1; D might be TRBD1 (5 bases). Germline V gene lookup returns CDR1 SGDLS and CDR2 YYNGEE. CDR3 length: 14 amino acids. The V end lost 4 bases, the J end lost 3 bases, and 13 bases lay between the germline ends. Filled out from reference TRBV9 and TRBJ1-1, the complete variable domain reads DSGVTQTPKHLITATGQRVTLRCSPRSGDLSVYWYQQSLDQGLQFLIQYYNGEERAKGNILERFSAQQFPDLHSELNLSSLELGDSALYFCASSPRVYDTEAFFGQGTRLTVV.

J is TRBJ2-1 and V is TRBV4-3, with 12 bases matching TRBD2. This CDR3 has 18 amino acids. Trimming at V came to 2 bases and at J to 3 bases, leaving 8 bases not matched to a gene. Germline CDR1 and CDR2: LGHNA and YSLEER. This CDR3 is CASSQRPTSGGNYNEQFF. The CDR3 nucleotides are TGCGCCAGCAGCCAACGTCCGACTAGCGGGGGAAACTACAATGAGCAGTTCTTC.

The rearrangement uses TRBV9 and TRBJ1-4, with TRBD1 as a possible D gene (5 bases). V lost 7 bases and J 9 bases, leaving 22 bases between the germline ends. This CDR3 has 15 amino acids. CDR1 is SGDLS, CDR2 YYNGEE, per germline. The CDR3 DNA sequence: TGTGCCAGCGCCTCCGCGGGGGAAGGGAGGAAAAAACTGTTTTTT. It specifies CASASAGEGRKKLFF.